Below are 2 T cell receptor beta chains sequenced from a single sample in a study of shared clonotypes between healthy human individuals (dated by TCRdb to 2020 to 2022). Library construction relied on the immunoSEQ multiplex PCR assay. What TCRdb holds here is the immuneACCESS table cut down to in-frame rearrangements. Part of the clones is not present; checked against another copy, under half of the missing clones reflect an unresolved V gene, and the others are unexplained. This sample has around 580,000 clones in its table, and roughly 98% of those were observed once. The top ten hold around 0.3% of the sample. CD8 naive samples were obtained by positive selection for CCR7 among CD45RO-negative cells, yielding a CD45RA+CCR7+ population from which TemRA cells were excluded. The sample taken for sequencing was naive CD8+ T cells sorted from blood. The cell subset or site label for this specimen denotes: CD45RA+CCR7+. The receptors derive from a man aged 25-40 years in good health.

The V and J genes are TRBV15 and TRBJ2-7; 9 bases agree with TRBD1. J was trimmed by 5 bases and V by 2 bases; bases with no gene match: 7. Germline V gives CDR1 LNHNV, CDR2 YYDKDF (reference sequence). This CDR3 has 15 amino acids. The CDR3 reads CATSRPGQGSNEQYF. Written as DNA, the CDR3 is TGTGCCACCAGCAGACCGGGACAGGGAAGCAACGAGCAGTACTTC. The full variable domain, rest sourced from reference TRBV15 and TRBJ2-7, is DAMVIQNPRYQVTQFGKPVTLSCSQTLNHNVMYWYQQKSSQAPKLLFHYYDKDFNNEADTPDNFQSRRPNTSFCFLDIRSPGLGDTAMYLCATSRPGQGSNEQYFGPGTRLTVT.

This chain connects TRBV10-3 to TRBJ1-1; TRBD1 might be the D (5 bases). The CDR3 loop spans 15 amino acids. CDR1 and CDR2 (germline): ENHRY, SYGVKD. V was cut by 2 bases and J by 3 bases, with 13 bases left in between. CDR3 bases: TGTGCCATCAGTGAGCCAAAAGGAGGGGACACTGAAGCTTTCTTT. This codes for CAISEPKGGDTEAFF.